This T cell receptor beta chain was observed in a study of cytomegalovirus exposure and HLA in healthy donors. Study-wide points: The study found most TCR sequences rare, yet found some public TCRs in many donors.

Deletions cut 0 bases from V and 6 bases from J, with 18 bases between. Looked up from germline, CDR1 is SGDLS and CDR2 is YYNGEE. This CDR3 has 16 residues. Notes on this clone: Its antigen is not identified.

Using immunoSEQ multiplex PCR, the repertoire was profiled, and TCRdb retains in-frame clones only, with some absent. The sample shows more than 200,000 clones, about 90% of them seen only once. Sequenced material: PBMCs. The chain uses TRBV9 and TRBJ2-5; D may correspond to TRBD1 or TRBD2 (5 bases each). The TCR sequence derives from a woman aged 30 to 39 in good health and CMV-seronegative. The CDR3 DNA sequence: TGTGCCAGCAGCGTAGACGGGGACCCGAGAGCTCAGACCCAGTACTTC. Amino acid sequence: CASSVDGDPRAQTQYF.